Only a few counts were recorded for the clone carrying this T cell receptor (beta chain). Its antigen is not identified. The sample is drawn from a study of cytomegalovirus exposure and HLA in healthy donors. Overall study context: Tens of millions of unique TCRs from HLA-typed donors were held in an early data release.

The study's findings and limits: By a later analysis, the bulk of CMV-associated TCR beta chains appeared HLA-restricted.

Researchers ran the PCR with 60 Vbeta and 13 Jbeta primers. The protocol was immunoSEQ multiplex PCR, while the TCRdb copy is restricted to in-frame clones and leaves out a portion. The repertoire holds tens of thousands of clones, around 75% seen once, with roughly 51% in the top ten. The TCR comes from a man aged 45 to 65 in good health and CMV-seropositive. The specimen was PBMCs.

The CDR3 protein is CASSRTSTNEKLFF. Here the CDR3 DNA reads TGTGCCAGCAGTCGGACATCAACTAATGAAAAACTGTTTTTT. The V gene is TRBV6-5, the J gene TRBJ1-4, with D maybe TRBD1 (5 bases). V lost 5 bases and J 0 bases, leaving 7 bases between the germline ends. Germline CDR1 and CDR2: MNHEY and SVGAGI. The CDR3 loop spans 14 amino acids.